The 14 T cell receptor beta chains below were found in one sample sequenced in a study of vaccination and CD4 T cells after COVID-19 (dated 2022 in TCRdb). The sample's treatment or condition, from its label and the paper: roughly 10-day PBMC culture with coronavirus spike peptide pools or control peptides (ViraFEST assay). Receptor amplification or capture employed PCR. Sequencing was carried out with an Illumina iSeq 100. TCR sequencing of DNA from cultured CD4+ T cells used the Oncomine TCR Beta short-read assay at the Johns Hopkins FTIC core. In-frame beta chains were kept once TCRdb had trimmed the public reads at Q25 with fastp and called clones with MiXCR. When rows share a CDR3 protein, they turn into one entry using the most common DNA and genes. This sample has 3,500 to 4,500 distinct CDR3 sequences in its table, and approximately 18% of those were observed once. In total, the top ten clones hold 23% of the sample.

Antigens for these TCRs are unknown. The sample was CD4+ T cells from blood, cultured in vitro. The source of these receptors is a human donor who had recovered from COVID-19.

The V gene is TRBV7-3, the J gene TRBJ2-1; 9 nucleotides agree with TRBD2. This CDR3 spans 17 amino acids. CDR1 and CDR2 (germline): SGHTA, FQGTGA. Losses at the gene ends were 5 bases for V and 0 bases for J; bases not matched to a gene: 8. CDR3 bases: TGTGCCAGCAGCAAGGGTGCGGGGGGGCGCTCCTACAATGAGCAGTTCTTC. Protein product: CASSKGAGGRSYNEQFF.

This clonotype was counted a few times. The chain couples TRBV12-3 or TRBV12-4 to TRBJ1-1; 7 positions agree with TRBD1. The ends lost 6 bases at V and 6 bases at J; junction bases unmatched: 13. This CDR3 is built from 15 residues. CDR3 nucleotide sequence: TGTGCCAGCAGCCAGAGTGACAGGGTCTTATCTGAAGCTTTCTTT. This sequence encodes CASSQSDRVLSEAFF.

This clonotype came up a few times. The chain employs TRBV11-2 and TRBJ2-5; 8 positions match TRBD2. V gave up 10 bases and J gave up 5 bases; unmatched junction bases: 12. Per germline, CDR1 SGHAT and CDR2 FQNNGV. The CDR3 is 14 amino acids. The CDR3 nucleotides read TGTGCCACCACATCCGGCGGGGGGTGGGAGACCCAGTACTTC. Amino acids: CATTSGGGWETQYF.

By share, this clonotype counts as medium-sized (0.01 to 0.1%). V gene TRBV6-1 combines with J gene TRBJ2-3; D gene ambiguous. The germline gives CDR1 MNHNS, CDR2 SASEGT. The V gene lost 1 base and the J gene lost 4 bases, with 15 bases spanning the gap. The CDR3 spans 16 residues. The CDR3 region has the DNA TGTGCCAGCAGTGAAGTCCGGGCAATTGGATCAGATACGCAGTATTTT. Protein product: CASSEVRAIGSDTQYF.

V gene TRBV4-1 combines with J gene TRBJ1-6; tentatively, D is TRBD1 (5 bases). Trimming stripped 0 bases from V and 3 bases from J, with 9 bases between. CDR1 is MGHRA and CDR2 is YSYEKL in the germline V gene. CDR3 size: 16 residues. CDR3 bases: TGCGCCAGCAGCCAAGATGGGGGGAACTATAATTCACCCCTCCACTTT. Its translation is CASSQDGGNYNSPLHF.

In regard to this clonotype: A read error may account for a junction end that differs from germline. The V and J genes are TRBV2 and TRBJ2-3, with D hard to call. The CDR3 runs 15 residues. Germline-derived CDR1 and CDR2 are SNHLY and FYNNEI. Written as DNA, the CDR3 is TGTGCCAGCCGTGATCGCTTCGCTAACACAGATACGCAGTATTTT. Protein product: CASRDRFANTDTQYF.

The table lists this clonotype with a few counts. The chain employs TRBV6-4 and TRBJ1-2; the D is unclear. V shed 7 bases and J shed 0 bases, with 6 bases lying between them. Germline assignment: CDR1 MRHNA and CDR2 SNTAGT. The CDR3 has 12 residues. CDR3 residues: CASITANYGYTF. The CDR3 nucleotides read TGTGCCAGCATTACAGCTAACTATGGCTACACCTTC.

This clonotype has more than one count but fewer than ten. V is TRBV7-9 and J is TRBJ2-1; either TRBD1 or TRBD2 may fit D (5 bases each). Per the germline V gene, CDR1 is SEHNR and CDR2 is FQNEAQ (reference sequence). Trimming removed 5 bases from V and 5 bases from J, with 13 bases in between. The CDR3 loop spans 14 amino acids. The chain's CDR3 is CASSRGTRNNEQFF. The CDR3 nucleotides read TGTGCCAGCAGCCGAGGGACGCGGAACAATGAGCAGTTCTTC. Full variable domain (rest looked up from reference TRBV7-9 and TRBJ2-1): DTGVSQNPRHKITKRGQNVTFRCDPISEHNRLYWYRQTLGQGPEFLTYFQNEAQLEKSRLLSDRFSAERPKGSFSTLEIQRTEQGDSAMYLCASSRGTRNNEQFFGPGTRLTVL.

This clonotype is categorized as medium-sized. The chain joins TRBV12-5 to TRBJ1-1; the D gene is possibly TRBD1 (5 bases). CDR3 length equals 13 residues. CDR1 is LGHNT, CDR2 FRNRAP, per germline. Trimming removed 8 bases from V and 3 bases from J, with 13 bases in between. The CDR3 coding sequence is TGTGCTAGTAACTCAGGGTCTTACACTGAAGCTTTCTTT. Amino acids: CASNSGSYTEAFF.

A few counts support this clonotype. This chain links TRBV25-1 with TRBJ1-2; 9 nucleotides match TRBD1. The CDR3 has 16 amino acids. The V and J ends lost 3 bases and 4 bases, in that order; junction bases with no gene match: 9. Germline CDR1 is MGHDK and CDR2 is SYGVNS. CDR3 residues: CASSEPTGGPSYGYTF. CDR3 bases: TGTGCCAGCAGTGAGCCCACAGGGGGCCCCTCCTATGGCTACACCTTC.

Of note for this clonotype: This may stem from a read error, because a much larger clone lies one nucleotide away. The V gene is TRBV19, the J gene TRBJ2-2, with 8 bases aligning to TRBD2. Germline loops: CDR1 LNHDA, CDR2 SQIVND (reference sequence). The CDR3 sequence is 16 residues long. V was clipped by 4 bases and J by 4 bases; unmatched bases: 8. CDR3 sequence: CASSSLTGGRTGELFF. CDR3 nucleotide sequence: TGTGCCAGTAGTAGTCTAACGGGGGGGCGCACCGGGGAGCTGTTTTTT.

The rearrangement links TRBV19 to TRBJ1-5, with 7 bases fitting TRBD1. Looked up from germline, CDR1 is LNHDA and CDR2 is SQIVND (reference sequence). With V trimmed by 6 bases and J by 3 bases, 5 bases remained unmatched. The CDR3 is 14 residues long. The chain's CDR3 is CASRETGNNQPQHF. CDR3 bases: TGTGCCAGTAGGGAGACAGGGAACAATCAGCCCCAGCATTTT.

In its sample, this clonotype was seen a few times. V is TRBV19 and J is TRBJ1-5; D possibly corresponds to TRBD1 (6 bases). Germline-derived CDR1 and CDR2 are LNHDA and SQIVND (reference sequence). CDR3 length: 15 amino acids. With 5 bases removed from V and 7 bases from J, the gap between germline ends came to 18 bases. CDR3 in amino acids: CASSFEPGGRQPQHF. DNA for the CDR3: TGTGCCAGTAGTTTTGAACCCGGGGGCCGCCAGCCCCAGCATTTT. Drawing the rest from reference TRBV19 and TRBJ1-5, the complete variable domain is DGGITQSPKYLFRKEGQNVTLSCEQNLNHDAMYWYRQDPGQGLRLIYYSQIVNDFQKGDIAEGYSVSREKKESFPLTVTSAQKNPTAFYLCASSFEPGGRQPQHFGDGTRLSIL.

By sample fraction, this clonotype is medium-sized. In DNA form, the CDR3 reads TGCAGTGCTCTCGGGACTAGCGGGGTTACAGATACGCAGTATTTT. Amino acids: CSALGTSGVTDTQYF. This sequence joins TRBV20-1 and TRBJ2-3; 13 positions agree with TRBD2. The germline V gene has CDR1 DFQATT and CDR2 SNEGSKA (reference sequence). The CDR3 sequence is 15 residues long. The J segment lost 3 bases and the V segment lost 5 bases, leaving 5 bases of the junction unmatched.